Listed below are T cell receptor beta chains from one sample, sequenced in a study of cytomegalovirus exposure and HLA in healthy donors. Sequencing was performed with immunoSEQ multiplex PCR; in TCRdb, only in-frame clones are kept and a portion is missing. This sample has fewer than 95,000 clones, with approximately 83% found just once. Sequencing was done on a sample of PBMCs. The receptors were sampled from a man in his forties in good health and CMV-seronegative. CDR3s include the opening cysteine and the closing phenylalanine or tryptophan. Each record gives: D gene, clone size, J gene, V gene, CDR3 DNA, CDR3 protein. The D gene is left open where the match is weak. Clone size is given for some rows only: seen once, a few or many times, or a class if the clone is expanded.

>TRBD1|NA|TRBJ2-3|TRBV4-2
TGTGCCAGCAGCCAAGAGGGACAGGGGGGCTCCAAAGATACGCAGTATTTT
CASSQEGQGGSKDTQYF
>TRBD1|NA|TRBJ1-1|TRBV7-6
TGTGCCAGCAGCCCGTGGACAGGGAGTAGGACTGAAGCTTTCTTT
CASSPWTGSRTEAFF
>NA|NA|TRBJ2-5|TRBV18
TGTGCCAGCTCACCCGGGGACAAGGGTATCGAGACCCAGTACTTC
CASSPGDKGIETQYF
>NA|NA|TRBJ1-4|TRBV15
TGTGCCACCAGCAGACAGTTAAGTGAAAAACTGTTTTTT
CATSRQLSEKLFF
>NA|NA|TRBJ2-5|TRBV6-1
TGTGCCAGCAGGGACAGACCCCAAGAGACCCAGTACTTC
CASRDRPQETQYF
>NA|once|TRBJ1-6|TRBV6-5
TGTGCCAGCAGTTACGGGGGGAGCCCTAATTCACCCCTCCACTTT
CASSYGGSPNSPLHF
>NA|NA|TRBJ2-1|TRBV11-3
TGTGCCAGCAGCCTGCTTTTTGCGGGGTATGGTTTCAATGAGCAGTTCTTC
CASSLLFAGYGFNEQFF
>NA|NA|TRBJ1-5|TRBV18
TGTGCCAGCTCACCTCCCGGGGATCAGCCCCAGCATTTT
CASSPPGDQPQHF
>NA|NA|TRBJ1-1|TRBV4-3
TGCGCCAGCAGCCGGGGGGTCACACAGAACACTGAAGCTTTCTTT
CASSRGVTQNTEAFF
>TRBD2|NA|TRBJ2-2|TRBV5-1
TGCGCCAGCAGCTTGCTCAGCGGGGTAACCGGGGAGCTGTTTTTT
CASSLLSGVTGELFF
>TRBD2|NA|TRBJ2-3|TRBV10-3
TGTGCCATCAGTGTCGGGACTAGCGGGGGGTCCCAGGGGGATACGCAGTATTTT
CAISVGTSGGSQGDTQYF
>NA|NA|TRBJ1-4|TRBV6-6
TGTGCCAGCAGTTCCCGGATTGGGAGTGAAAAACTGTTTTTT
CASSSRIGSEKLFF
>NA|NA|TRBJ1-6|TRBV10-3
TGTGCCATCCTGGAGGGACTGGGGGGTTCACCCCTCCACTTT
CAILEGLGGSPLHF
>TRBD1|once|TRBJ2-7|TRBV6-5
TGTGCCAGCAGGCACCGGGACAGGTTCTCCTACGGGCAGTACTTC
CASRHRDRFSYGQYF
>TRBD1|NA|TRBJ2-7|TRBV19
TGTGCCAGTAGTATACTGACAGGGATCACCTACGAGCAGTACTTC
CASSILTGITYEQYF
>TRBD2|few|TRBJ2-1|TRBV14
TGTGCCAGCAGCCCGCTGACTCTAGCGGGGTACAATGAGCAGTTCTTC
CASSPLTLAGYNEQFF
>TRBD1|NA|TRBJ2-7|TRBV6-5
TGTGCCAGCAGTTACTCGGAGACAGGGGGCTACGAGCAGTACTTC
CASSYSETGGYEQYF
>NA|NA|TRBJ1-2|TRBV28
TGTGCCAGCAGTTTATTGCGGTCAGAACACTATGGCTACACCTTC
CASSLLRSEHYGYTF
>NA|NA|TRBJ2-7|TRBV7-9
TGTTCCAGCAGCTTAGTAGGGACAAAGGTGAACTTC
CSSSLVGTKVNF
>NA|NA|TRBJ2-7|TRBV7-9
TGTGCCAGCAGCTTAGGTGTCAGGGTCCTAGAAGAGCAGTACTTC
CASSLGVRVLEEQYF
>NA|few|TRBJ2-7|TRBV4-1
TGCGCCAGCAGCCAATCAGGTGGCGGGAACTCCTACGAGCAGTACTTC
CASSQSGGGNSYEQYF
>TRBD1|NA|TRBJ1-1|TRBV6-5
TGTGCCAGCTCTGTACAGGGGACTGAAGCTTTCTTT
CASSVQGTEAFF
>TRBD1|NA|TRBJ1-3|TRBV27
TGTGCCAGCCTTGTGATGGGACAGATCCACTCTGGAAACACCATATATTTT
CASLVMGQIHSGNTIYF
>NA|NA|TRBJ1-2|TRBV5-5
TGTGCCAGCAGCTCCGAGCGGGCCGGGATCCGGGGGGCCTGTGGCTACACCTTC
CASSSERAGIRGACGYTF
>TRBD1|NA|TRBJ1-6|TRBV9
TGTGCCAGCAGCGTAGACAGGGGTCGATCACCCCTCCACTTT
CASSVDRGRSPLHF
>NA|NA|TRBJ1-4|TRBV18
TGTGCCAGCTCGCCGCCGGAAGGGGCAACTAATGAAAAACTGTTTTTT
CASSPPEGATNEKLFF
>NA|NA|TRBJ2-3|TRBV7-6
TGTGCCAGCAGCTTTCAGGGTGTCCTCTCGACAGATACGCAGTATTTT
CASSFQGVLSTDTQYF
>NA|NA|TRBJ2-1|TRBV5-1
TGCGCCAGCAGCAACCGGGACACTACCGACAATGAGCAGTTCTTC
CASSNRDTTDNEQFF
>TRBD1|NA|TRBJ1-2|TRBV2
TGTGCCAGCAGTGTTACAGGGGGCCAGGGTTATGGCTACACCTTC
CASSVTGGQGYGYTF
>NA|NA|TRBJ2-2|TRBV6-6
TGTGCCAGCAGTCATCCAACCGGGGAGCTGTTTTTT
CASSHPTGELFF
>NA|NA|TRBJ2-7|TRBV5-6
TGTGCCAGCAGCCCTCCGGGGGACTCCTACGAGCAGTACTTC
CASSPPGDSYEQYF
>NA|NA|TRBJ1-4|TRBV7-9
TGTGCCAGCAGCTTAGGCGAGTACCGGAATGAAAAACTGTTTTTT
CASSLGEYRNEKLFF
>TRBD1|NA|TRBJ2-7|TRBV27
TGTGCCAGCAGTGTGACAGGGGGCAGCTCCTACGAGCAGTACTTC
CASSVTGGSSYEQYF
>TRBD1|NA|TRBJ2-5|TRBV4-1
TGCGCCAGCAGCCAAGGACGGGTAACAGGACAGGGGGGGGCCCAGTACTTC
CASSQGRVTGQGGAQYF
>TRBD2|few|TRBJ2-7|TRBV12-5
TGTGCTAGTGGTTCCGGACTTCCTACTTTCGGACTAGCGGGGATTTTCTCCTACGAGCAGTACTTC
CASGSGLPTFGLAGIFSYEQYF
>TRBD1|NA|TRBJ2-1|TRBV27
TGTGCCAGCAGTATCGGTCCGGGACAGGCATCCTACAATGAGCAGTTCTTC
CASSIGPGQASYNEQFF
>TRBD2|NA|TRBJ2-7|TRBV7-9
TGTGCCAGCAGCTTAGCTGCTAGCGGGGGCCAAACCTACGAGCAGTACTTC
CASSLAASGGQTYEQYF
>TRBD2|NA|TRBJ2-3|TRBV11-2
TGTGCCAGCAGCTTCCCCCTAGCGGGGGGTAGCACAGATACGCAGTATTTT
CASSFPLAGGSTDTQYF
>TRBD1|NA|TRBJ1-5|TRBV7-2
TGTGCCAGCAGCCTTCCGGGACAGGGGGCTCAGCCCCAGCATTTT
CASSLPGQGAQPQHF
>NA|NA|TRBJ1-5|TRBV12-5
TGTGCTAGTGGGAACGGACTTAGCAATCAGCCCCAGCATTTT
CASGNGLSNQPQHF
>NA|NA|TRBJ1-4|TRBV4-1
TGCGCCAGCAGCCAAGGGCCAGGGGCTGAAAAACTGTTTTTT
CASSQGPGAEKLFF
>NA|NA|TRBJ2-5|TRBV5-8
TGTGCCAGCAGCTTGTTGCAGGGGCAGACCCAGTACTTC
CASSLLQGQTQYF
>TRBD1|NA|TRBJ1-2|TRBV10-1
TGCGCCAGCAGACCAGGACAGGGGATGGATGGCTACACCTTC
CASRPGQGMDGYTF
>NA|NA|TRBJ1-1|TRBV14
TGTGCCGGCAGGTGGGTCGGCAGGCGCAACACTGAAGCTTTCTTT
CAGRWVGRRNTEAFF
>TRBD1|NA|TRBJ1-2|TRBV30
TGTGCCTGGAGTACCCGGGACAGGGGGTATGGCTACACCTTC
CAWSTRDRGYGYTF
>NA|NA|TRBJ2-2|TRBV27
TGTGCCAGCAGTTTAGGGGTGGGGGGTATTGGCACCGGGGAGCTGTTTTTT
CASSLGVGGIGTGELFF
>NA|NA|TRBJ1-4|TRBV5-1
TGCGCCAGCAGCTCGGACGGAGGAAAACTGTTTTTT
CASSSDGGKLFF
>TRBD1|NA|TRBJ1-6|TRBV5-6
TGTGCCAGCAGACTCGGACAGGGTGGATCACTCCTCCACTTT
CASRLGQGGSLLHF
>TRBD2|NA|TRBJ2-7|TRBV11-3
TGTGCCAGCAGCCCGAGCGGGGGGGCCTACGAGCAGTACTTC
CASSPSGGAYEQYF
>TRBD1|NA|TRBJ1-6|TRBV7-3
TGTGCCAGCAGCGTCACAGGGGGCGCCTATAATTCACCCCTCCACTTT
CASSVTGGAYNSPLHF
>NA|NA|TRBJ2-5|TRBV4-2
TGTGCCAGCAGCTATAGCCCTACTGAGACCCAGTACTTC
CASSYSPTETQYF
>TRBD1|NA|TRBJ2-7|TRBV5-6
TGTGCCAGCAGCGTCCCAGGGGGCCCCCCCACCGTGCAGTACTTC
CASSVPGGPPTVQYF